Listed here are 27 T cell receptor beta chains from one sample, sequenced in a study of response to subunit inactivated influenza vaccine. Using its own MiXCR run on the RT-PCR reads, TCRdb lists one record per CDR3 protein. The sample records hundreds of thousands of distinct CDR3 sequences, around 15% being singletons. Sequencing used PBMCs from blood, obtained around two weeks before vaccination. The receptors originated from a man aged 50 or older who received an inactivated influenza vaccine.

The gene calls are TRBV19 and TRBJ1-1; no clear D. V was shortened by 5 bases and J by 5 bases, with 12 bases between the two germline ends. The CDR3 has 13 residues. Germline V gene lookup returns CDR1 LNHDA and CDR2 SQIVND (reference sequence). CDR3 region: CASSRNLRTEAFF. DNA for the CDR3: TGTGCCAGTAGTCGGAACCTTCGGACTGAAGCTTTCTTT.

This sequence joins TRBV10-3 and TRBJ2-5; a possible D gene is TRBD2 (5 bases). Trimming cost V 4 bases and J 5 bases, with 11 bases left between them. CDR3 size: 13 residues. Per germline, CDR1 ENHRY and CDR2 SYGVKD. CDR3 DNA sequence: TGTGCCATCAGTGGAGGGAGAGGGGAGACCCAGTACTTC. Translated, it gives CAISGGRGETQYF.

This chain connects TRBV5-1 to TRBJ2-7; no clear D gene. The CDR3 runs to 12 residues. Trimming pared 1 base from V and 5 bases from J, leaving 7 bases between. Germline V gene lookup returns CDR1 SGHRS and CDR2 YFSETQ. The CDR3 spells CASSLFGHEQYF. The DNA of the CDR3 is TGCGCCAGCAGCTTGTTTGGTCACGAGCAGTACTTC.

The genes are TRBV5-1 and TRBJ2-3; D gene ambiguous. V lost 5 bases and J 4 bases, leaving 14 bases between the germline ends. This CDR3 is built from 14 residues. From germline, CDR1 is SGHRS and CDR2 YFSETQ. The CDR3 sequence: CASSPGPLPDTQYF. CDR3 coding DNA: TGCGCCAGCAGTCCCGGGCCCTTACCAGATACGCAGTATTTT.

This clonotype was counted between two and nine times. The J gene is TRBJ2-3, the V gene TRBV29-1; D call uncertain. CDR1 is SQVTM and CDR2 is ANQGSEA in the germline V gene. Trimming removed 0 bases from V and 0 bases from J, with 7 bases in between. The CDR3 is 14 amino acids. This CDR3 is CSVEETRSTDTQYF. The CDR3 bases are TGCAGCGTTGAAGAGACACGTAGCACAGATACGCAGTATTTT.

CDR3 DNA: TGTGCCAGCAGCACAGGGAGGGGGGGCACAGATACGCAGTATTTT. Protein product: CASSTGRGGTDTQYF. The rearrangement links TRBV12-3 or TRBV12-4 to TRBJ2-3, with D maybe TRBD2 (7 bases). The CDR3 is made up of 15 amino acids. Trimming took off 6 bases at V and 1 base at J, with 14 bases between the two ends.

V and J are TRBV10-3 and TRBJ2-2; 9 bases line up with TRBD1. The germline V gene has CDR1 ENHRY and CDR2 SYGVKD. The CDR3 runs to 14 residues. With 6 bases clipped from V and 8 bases from J, the junction kept 7 bases outside the gene matches. CDR3 coding DNA: TGTGCCATCAGGCCGACAGGGGGAGCGGGGGAGCTGTTTTTT. Translated, it gives CAIRPTGGAGELFF.

A few counts support this clonotype. The CDR3 region is CSVGPSGGRGNYEQYF. The CDR3 DNA reads as TGCAGCGTTGGGCCTAGCGGGGGCCGCGGGAACTACGAGCAGTACTTC. The J gene is TRBJ2-7, the V gene TRBV29-1; 10 bases are shared with TRBD2. V lost 4 bases, J lost 3 bases, and 12 bases stayed unmatched. CDR3 length: 16 residues. Germline CDR1 and CDR2: SQVTM and ANQGSEA.

The chain combines TRBV9 with TRBJ2-1; 15 bases agree with TRBD2. Germline V gene sequence: CDR1 SGDLS, CDR2 YYNGEE. CDR3 length: 17 amino acids. Trimming removed 3 bases from V and 4 bases from J; junction bases left unmatched: 5. CDR3 nucleotide sequence: TGTGCCAGCAGCGCCGGGACTAGCGGGAGGTCTTACAATGAGCAGTTCTTC. The encoded protein is CASSAGTSGRSYNEQFF.

There are a few counts of this clonotype. Just one base apart from a much larger clone, this may be a read error. The chain links TRBV2 to TRBJ2-3; 13 nucleotides line up with TRBD2. This CDR3 is built from 15 residues. J lost 0 bases, V lost 8 bases, and 2 bases had no gene match. Germline V gene data show CDR1 as SNHLY and CDR2 as FYNNEI. This CDR3 is CASGGLAGSTDTQYF. CDR3 coding DNA: TGTGCCAGCGGGGGACTAGCGGGAAGCACAGATACGCAGTATTTT.

This clonotype was detected only a few times. The chain recombines TRBV6-5 with TRBJ1-3; tentatively, D is TRBD1 (6 bases). Trimming took 4 bases from V and 1 from J, leaving 11 bases between them. This CDR3 has 15 amino acids. The V gene's germline CDR1 is MNHEY and CDR2 SVGAGI. The CDR3 spells CASSSHGQSGNTIYF. CDR3 nucleotide sequence: TGTGCCAGCAGTTCCCACGGACAGTCTGGAAACACCATATATTTT.

This clonotype was seen ten or more times. The rearrangement uses TRBV20-1 and TRBJ1-6, with 9 positions matching TRBD1. The CDR3 spans 15 residues. V shed 3 bases and J 1 base; nucleotides not matched to a gene: 1. The germline V gene encodes CDR1 DFQATT and CDR2 SNEGSKA (reference sequence). CDR3 protein: CSARDRGSYNSPLHF. DNA for the CDR3: TGCAGTGCTAGGGACAGGGGATCCTATAATTCACCCCTCCACTTT.

This clonotype was seen only a few times. V usage is TRBV5-1 and J usage is TRBJ2-7; D is ambiguous. V lost 0 bases and J lost 0, with 7 bases in between. The CDR3 runs 14 residues. In germline, CDR1 is SGHRS, CDR2 YFSETQ. Here the CDR3 reads CASSLDNYSYEQYF. The CDR3 bases are TGCGCCAGCAGCTTGGATAATTACTCCTACGAGCAGTACTTC. The variable domain in full, completed from reference TRBV5-1 and TRBJ2-7, reads KAGVTQTPRYLIKTRGQQVTLSCSPISGHRSVSWYQQTPGQGLQFLFEYFSETQRNKGNFPGRFSGRQFSNSRSEMNVSTLELGDSALYLCASSLDNYSYEQYFGPGTRLTVT.

The chain links TRBV7-9 to TRBJ1-4; D is perhaps TRBD1 (5 bases). V lost 5 bases and J lost 3, with 13 bases in between. CDR3 length: 15 residues. Germline loops: CDR1 SEHNR, CDR2 FQNEAQ (reference sequence). This CDR3 is CASSPPTESNEKLFF. The CDR3, as DNA: TGTGCCAGCAGCCCTCCGACAGAATCTAATGAAAAACTGTTTTTT.

This clonotype has just a few counts. The CDR3 nucleotides are TGTGCCAGCAGTTTCCGCGGGAGGGGAACAGATACGCAGTATTTT. This sequence encodes CASSFRGRGTDTQYF. The rearrangement links TRBV12-3 or TRBV12-4 to TRBJ2-3; 9 nucleotides match TRBD2. This CDR3 spans 15 amino acids. After removal of 3 bases from V and 3 bases from J, the junction contained 4 bases not matched to a gene.

The V gene is TRBV25-1, the J gene TRBJ2-7, with 11 nucleotides matching TRBD1. This CDR3 has 15 residues. The J segment lost 8 bases and the V segment lost 1 base, leaving 7 bases of the junction unmatched. Germline V gene sequence: CDR1 MGHDK, CDR2 SYGVNS. The CDR3 DNA sequence: TGTGCCAGCAGTGAATCTGGACAGGGGGCCTTCCAGCAGTACTTC. Protein sequence: CASSESGQGAFQQYF.

This clonotype was observed a handful of times. The chain has TRBV5-6 and TRBJ1-6; no clear D. The CDR3 consists of 14 residues. Per the germline V gene, CDR1 is SGHDT and CDR2 is YYEEEE. Trimming took off 2 bases at V and 7 bases at J, with 10 bases between the two ends. The CDR3 DNA reads TGTGCCAGCAGCTTATGGGCAGGAAATTCACCCCTCCACTTT. This sequence encodes CASSLWAGNSPLHF.

This clonotype was seen a few times. This sequence joins TRBV7-2 and TRBJ2-7; the match to TRBD2 covers 11 bases. The trim removed 6 bases at V and 5 bases at J, leaving 9 bases unmatched. This CDR3 contains 15 residues. Germline loops: CDR1 SGHTA, CDR2 FQGNSA. The CDR3 loop reads CASSLIAGGWNEQYF. Written as DNA, the CDR3 is TGTGCCAGCAGTTTAATAGCGGGGGGGTGGAACGAGCAGTACTTC.

The chain combines TRBV7-8 with TRBJ1-2; D remains ambiguous. The CDR3 length is 15 residues. Germline values: CDR1 SGHVS, CDR2 FQNEAQ. With 1 base removed from V and 1 base from J, the gap between germline ends came to 10 bases. CDR3 loop: CASSLGRGGNYGYTF. CDR3 nucleotide sequence: TGTGCCAGCAGCTTAGGGCGCGGTGGTAACTATGGCTACACCTTC.

The table lists this clonotype with a few counts. The J gene is TRBJ1-2, the V gene TRBV5-5; D is unresolved. The CDR3 spans 14 residues. Trimming left V 6 bases short and J 9 bases short, with 21 bases between. The germline V gene encodes CDR1 SGHKS and CDR2 YYEKEE (reference sequence). The CDR3 bases are TGTGCCAGCAAACTCGACGGAGGGCTATTGAGCTACACCTTC. This sequence encodes CASKLDGGLLSYTF.

This clonotype occurred a few times. The V and J genes are TRBV4-2 and TRBJ2-1; the match to TRBD2 covers 9 bases. CDR3 size: 16 residues. V trimming: 4 bases; J trimming: 3 bases; junction bases outside the gene matches: 7. Germline V lookup: CDR1 LGHNA, CDR2 YNFKEQ. The CDR3 here is CASSLAGGRNYNEQFF. DNA for the CDR3: TGTGCCAGCAGCCTTGCGGGGGGGCGGAACTACAATGAGCAGTTCTTC.

In its sample, this clonotype was seen a few times. The rearrangement joins TRBV29-1 to TRBJ2-1, with D possibly TRBD1 on 5 matching bases. In germline, CDR1 is SQVTM, CDR2 ANQGSEA. V dropped 3 bases and J dropped 7 bases, with 13 bases sitting between them. The CDR3 has 13 amino acids. In nucleotides, the CDR3 is TGCAGCGTTGATCCAGGGATCAGGAATGAGCAGTTCTTC. It is translated as CSVDPGIRNEQFF.

The gene calls are TRBV20-1 and TRBJ2-5; no clear D gene. The CDR3 consists of 13 residues. V was clipped by 6 bases and J by 5 bases, with 16 bases between them. Per the germline V gene, CDR1 is DFQATT and CDR2 is SNEGSKA (reference sequence). The CDR3: CSATTPDGETQYF. The CDR3 DNA reads as TGCAGTGCAACGACCCCTGACGGGGAGACCCAGTACTTC.

A word on this clonotype: Just one base apart from a much larger clone, this may be a read error. The chain recombines TRBV29-1 with TRBJ2-5, with D perhaps given as TRBD1 or TRBD2 (5 bases each). The CDR3 length is 13 residues. Germline CDR1 and CDR2: SQVTM and ANQGSEA. CDR3: CSVAEWQGETQDF. The CDR3 DNA is TGCAGCGTAGCCGAGTGGCAGGGAGAGACCCAGGACTTC.

This clonotype was seen a few times. This chain connects TRBV6-2 or TRBV6-3 to TRBJ2-6; no reliable D call. Germline CDR1 and CDR2: MNHEY and SVGEGT. The germline V and J ends were trimmed by 10 bases and 1 base, with 8 bases remaining between them. The CDR3 sequence is 13 residues long. The DNA of the CDR3 is TGTGCCATCAGAAGATCTGGGGCCAACGTCCTGACTTTC. Translation gives CAIRRSGANVLTF.

This clonotype was found a few times. The rearrangement uses TRBV4-3 and TRBJ2-3, with TRBD2 identical over 8 bases. This CDR3 has 17 amino acids. Looked up from germline, CDR1 is LGHNA and CDR2 is YSLEER. Germline trimming cut 1 base from V and 4 bases from J; bases unmatched to any gene: 10. CDR3 DNA: TGCGCCAGCAGCCAAGCCCCTTCAAGCGGGAGTTCAGATACGCAGTATTTT. The encoded protein is CASSQAPSSGSSDTQYF.

This clonotype was counted between two and nine times. CDR3 DNA: TGTGCCAGCAGCGTGGACGTCTGGACAGGGCAGGGGAGCGAGCAGTACTTC. Translation: CASSVDVWTGQGSEQYF. This rearrangement joins TRBV9 to TRBJ2-7, with 8 bases lining up with TRBD1. There are 17 residues in the CDR3. The V gene end was trimmed by 2 bases and the J gene end by 6 bases; junction bases not matched to a gene: 16. CDR1 is SGDLS and CDR2 is YYNGEE in the germline V gene.